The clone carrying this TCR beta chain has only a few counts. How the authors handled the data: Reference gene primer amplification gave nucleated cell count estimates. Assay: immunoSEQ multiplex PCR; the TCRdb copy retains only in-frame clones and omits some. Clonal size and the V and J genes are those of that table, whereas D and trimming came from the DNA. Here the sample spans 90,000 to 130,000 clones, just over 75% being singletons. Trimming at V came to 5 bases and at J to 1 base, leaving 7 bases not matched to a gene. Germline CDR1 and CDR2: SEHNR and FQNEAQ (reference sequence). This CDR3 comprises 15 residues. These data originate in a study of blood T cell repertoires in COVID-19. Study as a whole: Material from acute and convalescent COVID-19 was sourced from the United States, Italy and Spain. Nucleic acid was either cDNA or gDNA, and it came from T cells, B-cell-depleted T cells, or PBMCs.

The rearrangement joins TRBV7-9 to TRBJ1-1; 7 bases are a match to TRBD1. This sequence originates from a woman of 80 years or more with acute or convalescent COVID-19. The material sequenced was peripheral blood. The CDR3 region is CASSGTVFPNTEAFF. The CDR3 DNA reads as TGTGCCAGCAGCGGGACAGTTTTCCCGAACACTGAAGCTTTCTTT.